Below, one T cell receptor (beta chain) is given with its context. Its cognate antigen has yet to be identified. No base-level quality is on record; no much larger clone is a single base apart. The immunoSEQ Assay, a bias-controlled multiplex PCR, was used to amplify TCRbeta CDR3 regions from genomic DNA. For the original study's pipeline: The number of nucleated cells in each sample was estimated by amplification of reference gene primers within the assay. Sequence reads were collapsed and filtered to measure the absolute abundance of every unique TCRbeta CDR3 rearrangement. For each sample, productive Simpson clonality was calculated as the square root of Simpson's diversity index across productive rearrangements. Here the immuneACCESS table is served through TCRdb, limited to in-frame sequences with V and J called. Missing clones are a known gap in these copies; in checked studies unresolved V genes cover under half, and the rest lacks a known reason. V and J calls and clone size follow that table, whereas D and trimming were derived from the DNA. The sample profile shows around 89,000 clones; more than 70% of them were found once. Approximately 14% of the sample lies in the top ten.

The collaborating institutions used their own protocols to collect whole blood in K2EDTA tubes. For TCRbeta analysis, collaborators shipped samples in one of three forms: frozen whole blood, isolated PBMCs, or DNA extracted from either of those sample types. The junction shows trimming of 5 bases on V and 3 bases on J, plus 19 bases between the germline ends. Reading from cysteine to phenylalanine, the CDR3 counts 16 amino acids. The entry retains the CDR3 DNA only, 48 bases that are in frame from base 1. The germline V gene specifies SGHTA as CDR1 and FQGNSA as CDR2. The entry originates in a study of blood T cell repertoires in COVID-19 (dated by TCRdb to the early 2020s). For the study in its entirety: Collaborator samples came from the United States, Italy and Spain and covered acute and convalescent phases of COVID-19. The material from the prospective study consisted of cDNA or gDNA derived from T cells, B-cell-depleted T cells, or PBMCs. Subjects who had been exposed to COVID-19, were actively infected with it, or had recovered from it provided the deeply sampled blood TCRbeta repertoires that made up the dataset. The repertoires were made available in a free public database intended to serve as a resource for research on the immune response to SARS-CoV-2. Samples were obtained from the ongoing ImmuneRACE study (first 160 participants) and from 950 to 1,500 subjects provided by 6 global collaborators. Nearly every sample came with metadata listing a de-identified subject ID, COVID-19 status, age in years and sex. HLA class I and class II types, where available, came from metadata supplied by the sample provider rather than from assay-based typing. What the study reported, not specific to this receptor: The amount of clinical and demographic metadata varied by source and participant and was provided uncurated.

This clonotype was sampled from a woman older than 75 with acute or convalescent COVID-19. Sequenced material: peripheral blood. This chain is built from TRBV7-2 and TRBJ1-1, with the D gene not clear enough to name. The CDR3: CASSPRASKADTEAFF. The bases are TGTGCCAGCAGCCCGCGGGCCTCTAAAGCGGACACTGAAGCTTTCTTT. Extended through the reference TRBV7-2 and TRBJ1-1 proteins, this CDR3 yields the full variable domain: GAGVSQSPSNKVTEKGKDVELRCDPISGHTALYWYRQSLGQGLEFLIYFQGNSAPDKSGLPSDRFSAERTGGSVSTLTIQRTQQEDSAVYLCASSPRASKADTEAFFGQGTRLTVV.